This T cell receptor (beta chain) derives from a study of T cell responses to AZD1222 COVID-19 vaccine. Findings and limits, study-wide: Dominant at 160-218 and 743-854, vaccine-associated CD4 TCRs also spanned spike.

V shed 8 bases and J shed 7 bases, with 30 bases lying between them. Germline V CDR1 and CDR2: SGHVS, FQNEAQ. The CDR3 is 17 amino acids. The table came from immunoSEQ multiplex PCR; TCRdb's copy has only in-frame clones and leaves some out. The table includes roughly 170,000 clones, over 75% detected once. Details on this clone: Its antigen is as yet unknown.

The J gene is TRBJ2-7, the V gene TRBV7-8, with a weak D call TRBD1 (6 bases). The sequence derives from an adult in good health. Sequenced here: peripheral blood, sampled on day 0 of AZD1222 vaccination. CDR3 sequence (DNA): TGTGCCAGCGCAACCGCCGGGACAAACTATCTCCGTGATGAGCAGTACTTC. Encoded protein: CASATAGTNYLRDEQYF.